These 28 T cell receptor beta chains were all obtained from the same sample, sequenced in a study of low-dose radiotherapy and immunotherapy resistance in tumors. Time point given: before trial treatment. With TRAV- and TRBV-specific primers, first-strand cDNA was made, covering the alpha and beta chains. The authors ran around 18 PCR cycles to amplify TCRs with a constant-region primer and V-primer adapter. MiXCR was run by TCRdb on the reads, yielding one entry per CDR3 protein. The sample has 35,000 to 50,000 distinct CDR3 sequences, roughly 30% seen once; the top ten hold roughly 3.7%. The material was PBMCs, obtained before treatment. The source is a male donor with gallbladder cancer.

This clonotype has ten or more counts. This chain links TRBV2 with TRBJ1-5; D gene unclear. Trimming removed 3 bases at V and 3 bases at J, with 6 bases between. CDR3 length: 13 amino acids. The V gene's germline CDR1 is SNHLY and CDR2 FYNNEI. CDR3 nucleotide sequence: TGTGCCAGCAGTGAGTCTATCAATCAGCCCCAGCATTTT. Amino acid sequence: CASSESINQPQHF. Full variable domain (rest looked up from reference TRBV2 and TRBJ1-5): EPEVTQTPSHQVTQMGQEVILRCVPISNHLYFYWYRQILGQKVEFLVSFYNNEISEKSEIFDDQFSVERPDGSNFTLKIRSTKLEDSAMYFCASSESINQPQHFGDGTRLSIL.

The chain uses TRBV24-1 and TRBJ2-1; D not resolved. Trimming cost V 2 bases and J 2 bases, with 9 bases left between them. The CDR3 runs to 15 residues. Germline CDR1 reads KGHDR; CDR2 reads SFDVKD. CDR3 protein: CATSDSWPAYNEQFF. The CDR3 coding sequence is TGTGCCACCAGTGATTCGTGGCCAGCCTACAATGAGCAGTTCTTC.

The chain links TRBV5-5 to TRBJ1-1; D gene uncertain. The length of the CDR3 is 13 residues. The ends were cut back, 1 base at V and 3 bases at J, with 7 bases in the middle. In germline, CDR1 is SGHKS, CDR2 YYEKEE (reference sequence). This chain's CDR3 is CASSLLGYTEAFF. In nucleotides, the CDR3 is TGTGCCAGCAGCTTGCTAGGTTACACTGAAGCTTTCTTT.

This clonotype has just a few counts. The chain recombines TRBV7-2 with TRBJ1-2, with no clear D. Trimming took off 5 bases at V and 0 bases at J, with 7 bases between the two ends. The germline V gene has CDR1 SGHTA and CDR2 FQGNSA. There are 13 residues in the CDR3. CDR3 sequence (DNA): TGTGCCAGCAGCCTCCGGGCTAACTATGGCTACACCTTC. It encodes CASSLRANYGYTF.

This sequence joins TRBV20-1 and TRBJ1-5; D ambiguous. This CDR3 comprises 14 residues. CDR1 is DFQATT, CDR2 SNEGSKA, per germline (reference sequence). V shed 3 bases and J shed 3 bases, with 12 bases lying between them. CDR3: CSARGRVFNQPQHF. The CDR3 bases are TGCAGTGCTAGGGGCCGAGTCTTCAATCAGCCCCAGCATTTT.

This clonotype has just a few counts. This chain uses TRBV5-8 with TRBJ2-7; a weak D match, TRBD1 (5 bases). Germline CDR1 is SGHTS and CDR2 is YDEGEE. V was pared by 1 base and J by 9 bases, with 17 bases between. The CDR3 spans 14 residues. CDR3 in amino acids: CASSLTGAELTQYF. The DNA of the CDR3 is TGTGCCAGCAGCTTGACAGGCGCTGAATTGACGCAGTACTTC.

This clonotype came up many times. The V call is TRBV14, the J call TRBJ2-7; D might be TRBD1 or TRBD2, each matching 6 bases. Germline lookup yields CDR1 SGHDN and CDR2 FVKESK. Trimming took 1 base from V and 0 from J, leaving 16 bases between them. The CDR3 extends over 17 amino acids. For the CDR3, the DNA is TGTGCCAGCAGCCAAGGATTGGAGGGACACGACTCCTACGAGCAGTACTTC. Translating it yields CASSQGLEGHDSYEQYF.

This clonotype was recorded at least ten times. The rearrangement links TRBV3-1 to TRBJ2-3, with 11 bases lining up with TRBD2. V gave up 4 bases and J gave up 4 bases; unmatched junction bases: 7. The CDR3 loop spans 16 amino acids. The germline gives CDR1 LGHDT, CDR2 YNNKEL (reference sequence). DNA of the CDR3: TGTGCCAGCAGCCCCTTGTTAGCGGGGGGGGCAGATACGCAGTATTTT. It codes for CASSPLLAGGADTQYF.

A note on this clonotype: A read error is likely here: a far larger clone is one base away. This sequence joins TRBV5-1 and TRBJ2-7, with unresolved D. The CDR3 has 13 residues. The V gene's germline CDR1 is SGHRS and CDR2 YFSETQ. The CDR3 loop reads CASSLGWEGEQYF. The CDR3, as DNA: TGTGCCAGCAGCTTGGGGTGGGAAGGCGAGCAGTACTTC.

The V call is TRBV4-2, the J call TRBJ1-1; D may be TRBD1 (6 bases). Trimming cost V 0 bases and J 10 bases, with 12 bases left between them. From germline, CDR1 is LGHNA and CDR2 YNFKEQ. The CDR3 has 13 residues. CDR3 sequence reads: CASSQDGGNGAFF. Written as DNA, the CDR3 is TGTGCCAGCAGCCAAGATGGGGGCAACGGAGCTTTCTTT.

The J gene is TRBJ1-5, the V gene TRBV5-6; D perhaps matches TRBD1 (6 bases). The CDR3 covers 15 residues. Germline V gene sequence: CDR1 SGHDT, CDR2 YYEEEE. V was pared by 3 bases and J by 4 bases, with 14 bases between. The CDR3 loop reads CASSSGTWKNQPQHF. The DNA of the CDR3 is TGTGCCAGCAGCTCGGGGACATGGAAGAATCAGCCCCAGCATTTT.

The rearrangement links TRBV4-3 to TRBJ2-5; perhaps D is TRBD1 or TRBD2 (6 bases each). The CDR3 length is 16 residues. The V and J ends lost 4 bases and 5 bases respectively, with 20 bases between them. CDR1 is LGHNA and CDR2 is YSLEER in the germline V gene. CDR3 loop: CASSPGTLSGGETQYF. CDR3 nucleotides: TGCGCCAGCAGCCCCGGGACATTGTCAGGAGGGGAGACCCAGTACTTC.

This clonotype was recorded at least ten times. V gene TRBV4-1 combines with J gene TRBJ2-1, with a weak D call TRBD1 (5 bases). The germline CDR1 and CDR2 sequences are MGHRA and YSYEKL. V shed 4 bases and J shed 0 bases, with 25 bases lying between them. The CDR3 totals 20 residues. The CDR3, as DNA: TGCGCCAGCAGCCCCTTACTTCTTGAACAACAGGCCAGCTCCTACAATGAGCAGTTCTTC. Encoded protein: CASSPLLLEQQASSYNEQFF.

This clonotype has a count of ten or more. The chain employs TRBV5-1 and TRBJ2-3; D unclear. Germline CDR1 reads SGHRS; CDR2 reads YFSETQ. This CDR3 spans 15 amino acids. The V end lost 2 bases, the J end lost 2 bases, and 12 bases lay between the germline ends. As DNA, the CDR3 is TGCGCCAGCAGCTTTGGGTCCTCCTCCACAGATACGCAGTATTTT. This translates into CASSFGSSSTDTQYF. Full variable domain (rest looked up from reference TRBV5-1 and TRBJ2-3): KAGVTQTPRYLIKTRGQQVTLSCSPISGHRSVSWYQQTPGQGLQFLFEYFSETQRNKGNFPGRFSGRQFSNSRSEMNVSTLELGDSALYLCASSFGSSSTDTQYFGPGTRLTVL.

This clonotype showed up many times. CDR3 sequence: CASIDRGSSNEQFF. The CDR3, as DNA: TGTGCCAGTATTGACAGGGGGTCGTCGAATGAGCAGTTCTTC. This sequence joins TRBV19 and TRBJ2-1, with TRBD1 matching over 9 bases. Per the germline V gene, CDR1 is LNHDA and CDR2 is SQIVND (reference sequence). CDR3 length: 14 residues. V lost 7 bases and J lost 7; bases outside the gene matches: 8.

The chain employs TRBV5-1 and TRBJ2-2; TRBD2 aligns across 11 bases. CDR1 and CDR2 (germline): SGHRS, YFSETQ. The CDR3 loop spans 19 amino acids. The junction had 9 bases not matched to a gene; V was cut back by 1 base and J by 1 base. The CDR3 DNA reads TGCGCCAGCAGCTTGTCCCTAGCGGGGGGCCGAAGGAACACCGGGGAGCTGTTTTTT. Residues: CASSLSLAGGRRNTGELFF.

On this clonotype itself: It is unclear where the CDR3 begins or ends on the DNA, so no DNA is shown, and the CDR3 is as TCRdb lists it. The chain is built from TRBV5-8 and TRBJ2-7; the table's D call of TRBD1 was not tested on the DNA. The CDR3 is 19 amino acids long, termini counted. Germline values: CDR1 SGHTS, CDR2 YDEGEE. The CDR3: CASSIYLCSAGQGASEQYF.

This clonotype was recorded many times. This rearrangement joins TRBV29-1 to TRBJ2-3; maybe TRBD2 (6 bases). Germline CDR1 and CDR2: SQVTM and ANQGSEA. V shed 7 bases and J shed 2 bases, with 25 bases lying between them. CDR3 length equals 17 residues. The CDR3, as DNA: TGCAGCGCAGACGGATACCGGGACTCCTTGTTCACAGATACGCAGTATTTT. As protein: CSADGYRDSLFTDTQYF.

This clonotype was counted at least ten times. V and J are TRBV20-1 and TRBJ2-3; D not resolved. The CDR3 totals 12 residues. The germline V and J ends were trimmed by 6 bases and 1 base, with 8 bases remaining between them. Germline CDR1 reads DFQATT; CDR2 reads SNEGSKA (reference sequence). The CDR3 coding sequence is TGCAGTGCCGCCGCGGGCACAGATACGCAGTATTTT. It translates to CSAAAGTDTQYF.

This clonotype occurred many times. The rearrangement joins TRBV25-1 to TRBJ2-7, with TRBD2 as a possible D gene (8 bases). The CDR3 loop spans 16 amino acids. The V gene's germline CDR1 is MGHDK and CDR2 SYGVNS. The ends were cut back, 0 bases at V and 3 bases at J, with 15 bases in the middle. CDR3 nucleotide sequence: TGTGCCAGCAGTGAATACCGGGGGGGACAGATCTACGAGCAGTACTTC. The encoded protein is CASSEYRGGQIYEQYF.

This clonotype was seen ten or more times. The chain combines TRBV29-1 with TRBJ2-7, with 9 bases lining up with TRBD1. The CDR3 length is 16 residues. V shed 0 bases and J 3 bases; nucleotides not matched to a gene: 9. Germline CDR1 SQVTM, CDR2 ANQGSEA. The CDR3 spells CSVEDRLGQGLYEQYF. CDR3 in DNA: TGCAGCGTTGAAGATAGATTGGGACAGGGTCTCTACGAGCAGTACTTC.

As regards this clonotype: It is likely a read error: a sequence one base away is far more abundant. This chain uses TRBV27 with TRBJ2-4; D possibly corresponds to TRBD1 (5 bases). Per the germline V gene, CDR1 is MNHEY and CDR2 is SMNVEV (reference sequence). V was trimmed by 2 bases and J by 13 bases, leaving 18 bases between them. The CDR3 length is 14 residues. CDR3 residues: CASSLKGQYNEQYF. The DNA for the CDR3 is TGTGCCAGCAGTTTAAAGGGGCAGTACAATGAGCAGTACTTC.

This clonotype was observed at least ten times. The chain combines TRBV28 with TRBJ2-5; 12 positions match TRBD2. CDR1 is MDHEN, CDR2 SYDVKM, per germline. Trimming removed 4 bases from V and 4 bases from J; junction bases left unmatched: 7. The CDR3 spans 16 residues. The chain's CDR3 is CASSSILGLAGETQYF. Here the CDR3 DNA reads TGTGCCAGCAGTTCCATCCTGGGACTAGCGGGAGAGACCCAGTACTTC. Full variable domain (missing parts from reference TRBV28 and TRBJ2-5): DVKVTQSSRYLVKRTGEKVFLECVQDMDHENMFWYRQDPGLGLRLIYFSYDVKMKEKGDIPEGYSVSREKKERFSLILESASTNQTSMYLCASSSILGLAGETQYFGPGTRLLVL.

At least ten counts were recorded for this clonotype. The chain carries TRBV6-1 and TRBJ2-7; 8 nucleotides agree with TRBD1. The germline V gene has CDR1 MNHNS and CDR2 SASEGT. J was trimmed by 2 bases and V by 8 bases; bases with no gene match: 8. The CDR3 is 14 residues long. CDR3 nucleotides: TGTGCCAGCCATAAAACACAGGGGGCCTACGAGCAGTACTTC. Translation: CASHKTQGAYEQYF.

This clonotype was observed a few times. This rearrangement joins TRBV5-1 to TRBJ1-5; a possible D gene is TRBD1 (5 bases). CDR1 is SGHRS, CDR2 YFSETQ, per germline. V lost 2 bases and J 5 bases, leaving 14 bases between the germline ends. The CDR3 is 15 residues long. CDR3 in DNA: TGCGCCAGCAGCTTAACGGGGACCAGGGATCAGCCCCAGCATTTT. Residues: CASSLTGTRDQPQHF.

This clonotype came up a few times. The chain links TRBV4-1 to TRBJ2-7, with 9 bases identical to TRBD2. Losses at the gene ends were 1 base for V and 4 bases for J; bases not matched to a gene: 20. Germline CDR1 is MGHRA and CDR2 is YSYEKL. The CDR3 extends over 20 amino acids. The CDR3 region is CASSQVPVLARLAAIYEQYF. The CDR3 nucleotides read TGCGCCAGCAGCCAAGTTCCTGTCCTCGCGCGACTAGCGGCTATTTACGAGCAGTACTTC.

The table lists this clonotype with many counts. The gene calls are TRBV25-1 and TRBJ2-5, with 12 bases matching TRBD1. The germline V gene encodes CDR1 MGHDK and CDR2 SYGVNS. This CDR3 has 15 amino acids. V dropped 8 bases and J dropped 6; count of bases not matched to a gene: 10. Here the CDR3 reads CASQWGQGALKTQYF. The CDR3 DNA is TGTGCCAGCCAATGGGGACAGGGGGCGTTAAAGACCCAGTACTTC.

As for this clonotype: A far more abundant clone sits one base away, making this likely a read error. The V call is TRBV5-1, the J call TRBJ2-5; D might be TRBD1 or TRBD2, each matching 5 bases. Germline CDR1 and CDR2: SGHRS and YFSETQ. The CDR3 is 17 residues long. V shed 0 bases and J shed 11 bases, with 26 bases lying between them. The CDR3 DNA follows: TGCGCCAGCAGCTTGGAACCGCTGGGGACCGGTTACAATGAGCAGTACTTC. Amino acids: CASSLEPLGTGYNEQYF.